This T cell receptor (beta chain) was sequenced for a study of cytomegalovirus exposure and HLA in healthy donors. The CDR3 has 12 residues. Germline lookup yields CDR1 SEHNR and CDR2 FQNEAQ (reference sequence). As for this clone: At one boundary the junction diverges from the germline segment, which might be a read error.

The primer mix had 60 Vbeta and 13 Jbeta primers. Profiled with immunoSEQ multiplex PCR; TCRdb holds only in-frame clones, not every one. The table records about 150,000 clones, roughly four fifths of them present only once. The chain employs TRBV7-9 and TRBJ2-7, with D possibly being TRBD1 (7 bases). This clonotype originated in a male donor in good health and CMV-seronegative. The sequenced sample consisted of PBMCs. CDR3 nucleotide sequence: TGTGCCAGCAGCTTCGGCGGGACAGAGCGGTACTTC. The encoded protein is CASSFGGTERYF.